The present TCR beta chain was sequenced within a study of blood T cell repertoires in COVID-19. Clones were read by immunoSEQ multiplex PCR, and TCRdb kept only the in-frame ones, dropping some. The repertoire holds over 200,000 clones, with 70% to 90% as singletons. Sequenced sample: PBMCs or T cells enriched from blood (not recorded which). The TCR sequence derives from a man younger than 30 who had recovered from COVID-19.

The CDR3 DNA is TGTGCCAGCAGCTTTTCCGGAGACAATGAGCAGTTCTTC. The encoded protein is CASSFSGDNEQFF. The chain links TRBV7-9 to TRBJ2-1, with D hard to call. The CDR3 is 13 amino acids. The V and J ends lost 3 bases and 5 bases respectively, with 8 bases between them. Germline V gene data show CDR1 as SEHNR and CDR2 as FQNEAQ (reference sequence).